This T cell receptor (beta chain) comes out of a study of vaccination and CD4 T cells after COVID-19. Study information: The stimulating agents, overlapping spike peptides, came from SARS-CoV-2, HCoV-NL63, HCoV-OC43 and HCoV-229E.

This clonotype was picked up a small number of times. Antigen specificity is unknown. An end of the junction does not agree with germline; a read error may underlie this. At the Johns Hopkins FTIC core, DNA taken from cultured CD4+ T cells was sequenced by way of the Oncomine TCR Beta short-read assay. TCRdb ran MiXCR on the PCR reads and lists one entry per CDR3 protein. The data show around 15,000 distinct CDR3 sequences, more than 65% seen once. Treatment specified: roughly 10-day PBMC culture with coronavirus spike peptide pools or control peptides (ViraFEST assay). Via ViraFEST, peptide pools expanded antigen-specific T cells before TCR sequencing. Material: CD4+ T cells from blood, cultured in vitro. This TCR derives from a human donor who had recovered from COVID-19.

Here the CDR3 reads CASSAGQGPNQPQHF. The CDR3 coding sequence is TGTGCTAGCAGTGCCGGACAGGGGCCCAATCAGCCCCAGCATTTT. The chain has TRBV6-1 and TRBJ1-5; 9 nucleotides agree with TRBD1. The CDR3 is 15 amino acids. The germline V gene has CDR1 MNHNS and CDR2 SASEGT.